Shown below are 5 T cell receptor beta chains from a single sample sequenced in a study of T cells in Graves' hyperthyroidism and ophthalmopathy. The TCR beta CDR3 regions underwent amplification using RNA transcripts as the source. The study used the HTBI primer set for a first-round RT-PCR of the TCR CDR3. TCRdb reprocessed the multiplex PCR reads with MiXCR, giving one entry per CDR3 protein. This table holds almost 500,000 distinct CDR3 sequences, approximately 23% found once. The material sequenced was blood. These receptors were obtained from a woman in her 70s with Graves' ophthalmopathy.

The chain joins TRBV30 to TRBJ1-5; TRBD1 is a possible D gene (5 bases). Trimming cost V 4 bases and J 1 base, with 8 bases left between them. This CDR3 has 13 amino acids. Germline-derived CDR1 and CDR2 are GTSNPN and SVGIG (reference sequence). The CDR3 here is CAWTGQSNQPQHF. DNA of the CDR3: TGTGCCTGGACGGGGCAGAGCAATCAGCCCCAGCATTTT.

Worth noting for this clonotype: A much larger clone differs from this one at a single base, so this may be a read error. The CDR3 is CASSLMSGNQHF. In DNA, the CDR3 is TGTGCCAGCAGCTTAATGTCGGGGAACCAGCATTTT. V and J are TRBV7-2 and TRBJ1-5, with no clear D. The CDR3 spans 12 residues. Germline V gives CDR1 SGHTA, CDR2 FQGNSA. With 2 bases removed from V and 12 bases from J, the gap between germline ends came to 11 bases.

This clonotype was seen ten or more times. This sequence joins TRBV2 and TRBJ1-1; D is unresolved. The CDR3 spans 13 residues. CDR1 SNHLY and CDR2 FYNNEI come from the germline V gene. V was cut by 3 bases and J by 6 bases, with 11 bases left in between. The CDR3 DNA reads TGTGCCAGCAGTGATGGGCGGACGGCTGAAGCTTTCTTT. Encoded protein: CASSDGRTAEAFF.

This chain uses TRBV25-1 with TRBJ1-6; perhaps TRBD1 as D (5 bases). Germline V gene sequence: CDR1 MGHDK, CDR2 SYGVNS. Trimming removed 1 base from V and 10 bases from J, with 14 bases in between. The CDR3 consists of 15 residues. The CDR3 nucleotides read TGTGCCAGCAGTGAATCCCAGGGACGGGTCTCACCCCTCCACTTT. This gives the protein CASSESQGRVSPLHF.

This clonotype came up a few times. The rearrangement joins TRBV5-4 to TRBJ2-7; 8 nucleotides align to TRBD1. Germline V gene sequence: CDR1 SGHNT, CDR2 YYREEE (reference sequence). Trimming removed 0 bases from V and 3 bases from J; junction bases left unmatched: 5. CDR3 size: 15 residues. The CDR3 loop reads CASSLGFDRGYEQYF. The CDR3, as DNA: TGTGCCAGCAGCTTGGGGTTCGACAGGGGCTACGAGCAGTACTTC. Together with reference TRBV5-4 and TRBJ2-7, the CDR3 gives the full variable domain: ETGVTQSPTHLIKTRGQQVTLRCSSQSGHNTVSWYQQALGQGPQFIFQYYREEENGRGNFPPRFSGLQFPNYSSELNVNALELDDSALYLCASSLGFDRGYEQYFGPGTRLTVT.